The present entry profiles one T cell receptor beta chain with its context. This sample is drawn from a study of identical twins. MiXCR was run by TCRdb on the 5' RACE reads, yielding one entry per CDR3 protein. There are 650,000 to 750,000 distinct CDR3 sequences in the sample; around 21% occur only once, and 4.3% lies in the top ten. Trimming took 4 bases from V and 4 from J, leaving 19 bases between them. CDR1 is DFQATT, CDR2 SNEGSKA, per germline (reference sequence). CDR3 length: 15 residues. This same sample was also part of a study on T cells expressing NK-cell markers. This second study says: Seven HCMV-seropositive donors and one seronegative donor made up the eight sequenced donors. Specificity for HCMV among expanded NKG2C+ T cell clones was not established.

This clonotype was sampled from a woman aged 18 to 35 in good health. Input material: PBMCs. The chain recombines TRBV20-1 with TRBJ1-1; possible D gene TRBD1, 5 bases. This CDR3 reads CSATNPRDVGTEAFF. The CDR3 DNA is TGCAGTGCTACAAATCCCCGGGACGTTGGCACTGAAGCTTTCTTT.